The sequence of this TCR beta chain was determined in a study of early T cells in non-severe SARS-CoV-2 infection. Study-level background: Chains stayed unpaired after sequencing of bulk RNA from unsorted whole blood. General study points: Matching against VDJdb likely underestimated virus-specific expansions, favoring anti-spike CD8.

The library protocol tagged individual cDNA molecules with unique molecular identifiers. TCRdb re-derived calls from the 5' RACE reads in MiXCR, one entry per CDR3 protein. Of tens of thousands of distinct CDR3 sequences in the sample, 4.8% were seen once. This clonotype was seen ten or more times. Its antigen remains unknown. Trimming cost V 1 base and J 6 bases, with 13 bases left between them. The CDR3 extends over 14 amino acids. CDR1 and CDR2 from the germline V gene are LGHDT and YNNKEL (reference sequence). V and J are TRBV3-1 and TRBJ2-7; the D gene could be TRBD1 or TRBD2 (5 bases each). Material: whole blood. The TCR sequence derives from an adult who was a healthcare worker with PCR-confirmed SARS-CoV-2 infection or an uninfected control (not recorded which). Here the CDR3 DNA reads TGTGCCAGCAGCCAAGTCGACTGGGACCGCGAGCAGTACTTC. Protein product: CASSQVDWDREQYF.